The 24 T cell receptor beta chains reported below all come from one sample, sequenced in a study of response to subunit inactivated influenza vaccine. In TCRdb, the RT-PCR reads were re-called with MiXCR into one record per CDR3 protein. The repertoire includes 300,000 to 350,000 distinct CDR3 sequences, around 22% of them detected once, and 10% sits in the top ten. The starting material was PBMCs from blood, obtained less than 22 months after vaccination. Receptor source: a man in his fifties or sixties who received an inactivated influenza vaccine.

V gene TRBV20-1 combines with J gene TRBJ1-1; D is unclear. V lost 8 bases and J lost 5, with 21 bases in between. The CDR3 totals 14 residues. CDR1 DFQATT and CDR2 SNEGSKA come from the germline V gene (reference sequence). The CDR3 reads CSSSYPSGRTEAFF. The CDR3, as DNA: TGCAGTTCCTCCTACCCCTCTGGGAGGACTGAAGCTTTCTTT.

V gene TRBV5-1 combines with J gene TRBJ2-3; TRBD2 aligns across 7 bases. This CDR3 is 13 amino acids long. The V gene's germline CDR1 is SGHRS and CDR2 YFSETQ. The J segment lost 4 bases and the V segment lost 9 bases, leaving 8 bases of the junction unmatched. CDR3 in amino acids: CATGRAGSDTQYF. In DNA form, the CDR3 reads TGCGCCACTGGGAGGGCCGGGTCAGATACGCAGTATTTT. Supplemented by reference TRBV5-1 and TRBJ2-3, the full variable domain reads KAGVTQTPRYLIKTRGQQVTLSCSPISGHRSVSWYQQTPGQGLQFLFEYFSETQRNKGNFPGRFSGRQFSNSRSEMNVSTLELGDSALYLCATGRAGSDTQYFGPGTRLTVL.

This clonotype turned up a few times. V is TRBV19 and J is TRBJ1-5; D not certain. The CDR3 covers 13 residues. CDR1 and CDR2 (germline): LNHDA, SQIVND (reference sequence). Trimming shortened V by 6 bases and J by 7 bases, and 13 bases separated the two germline ends. The CDR3 loop reads CASSEESGQPQHF. The CDR3, as DNA: TGTGCCAGTAGCGAAGAGTCTGGGCAGCCCCAGCATTTT.

J is TRBJ2-2 and V is TRBV5-1, with 9 bases lining up with TRBD1. Losses at the gene ends were 3 bases for V and 1 base for J; bases not matched to a gene: 10. Germline V gene data show CDR1 as SGHRS and CDR2 as YFSETQ. CDR3 length: 18 residues. CDR3 in DNA: TGCGCCAGCAGCTCCTTCCCTCTGGACAGGGGGAACACCGGGGAGCTGTTTTTT. It specifies CASSSFPLDRGNTGELFF. The complete variable domain, with remaining parts taken from reference TRBV5-1 and TRBJ2-2, reads KAGVTQTPRYLIKTRGQQVTLSCSPISGHRSVSWYQQTPGQGLQFLFEYFSETQRNKGNFPGRFSGRQFSNSRSEMNVSTLELGDSALYLCASSSFPLDRGNTGELFFGEGSRLTVL.

The genes are TRBV14 and TRBJ2-4, with 10 bases aligning to TRBD1. Germline V lookup: CDR1 SGHDN, CDR2 FVKESK. The CDR3 has 13 residues. The V and J ends lost 4 bases and 16 bases, in that order; junction bases with no gene match: 10. Here the CDR3 reads CASSLTGTGVCYF. In DNA, the CDR3 is TGTGCCAGCAGCCTAACAGGGACAGGGGTCTGCTACTTC. The complete variable domain, with remaining parts taken from reference TRBV14 and TRBJ2-4, reads EAGVTQFPSHSVIEKGQTVTLRCDPISGHDNLYWYRRVMGKEIKFLLHFVKESKQDESGMPNNRFLAERTGGTYSTLKVQPAELEDSGVYFCASSLTGTGVCYFGAGTRLSVL.

The chain couples TRBV29-1 to TRBJ1-2; no clear D gene. The germline V gene encodes CDR1 SQVTM and CDR2 ANQGSEA. Trimming took off 2 bases at V and 7 bases at J, with 8 bases between the two ends. CDR3 length: 11 amino acids. CDR3 in DNA: TGCAGCGTTGAACTGGGAGGTGGCTACACCTTC. Translating it yields CSVELGGGYTF.

This clonotype turned up a few times. The chain carries TRBV6-1 and TRBJ1-2, with TRBD1 identical over 9 bases. This CDR3 is built from 15 residues. The V gene end was trimmed by 6 bases and the J gene end by 8 bases; junction bases not matched to a gene: 13. The germline V gene has CDR1 MNHNS and CDR2 SASEGT. Here the CDR3 DNA reads TGTGCCAGCAGAACAGGGGGCGCCCATTTAGGGGGCTACACCTTC. The encoded protein is CASRTGGAHLGGYTF.

This clonotype has just a few counts. The chain is built from TRBV14 and TRBJ2-2, with D possibly matching TRBD1 (6 bases). CDR3 length: 16 amino acids. Per germline, CDR1 SGHDN and CDR2 FVKESK. The V and J ends lost 1 base and 4 bases respectively, with 13 bases between them. CDR3 amino acids: CASSQVTGFTTGELFF. As DNA, the CDR3 is TGTGCCAGCAGCCAAGTTACAGGGTTTACCACCGGGGAGCTGTTTTTT.

This clonotype was detected only a few times. J is TRBJ1-2 and V is TRBV12-3 or TRBV12-4; 11 nucleotides match TRBD1. This CDR3 region has 13 residues. V was pared by 5 bases and J by 7 bases, with 3 bases of the junction left unmatched. The CDR3, as DNA: TGTGCCAGCAGTGGGGGGACAGGGGGTGGCTACACCTTC. Its protein product is CASSGGTGGGYTF.

This clonotype was seen ten or more times. This chain connects TRBV10-3 to TRBJ1-6; D gene ambiguous. The germline V gene has CDR1 ENHRY and CDR2 SYGVKD. The V gene lost 3 bases and the J gene lost 6 bases, with 6 bases spanning the gap. This CDR3 has 13 residues. The CDR3 region is CAISESTNSPLHF. The DNA for the CDR3 is TGTGCCATCAGTGAATCGACTAATTCACCCCTCCACTTT.

The chain carries TRBV12-3 or TRBV12-4 and TRBJ2-7; no firm D call. There are 12 residues in the CDR3. V lost 6 bases and J 5 bases, leaving 11 bases between the germline ends. The CDR3, as DNA: TGTGCCAGCAGCCCAGGAGCAGACGAGCAGTACTTC. It specifies CASSPGADEQYF.

The CDR3 protein is CASSQRAGSYEQYF. The DNA of the CDR3 is TGTGCCAGCAGCCAACGAGCGGGCTCCTACGAGCAGTACTTC. V usage is TRBV3-1 and J usage is TRBJ2-7; D possibly corresponds to TRBD2 (6 bases). The CDR3 covers 14 residues. Between the trimmed V and J ends, which lost 2 bases and 0 bases, there was a span of 8 bases. The germline gives CDR1 LGHDT, CDR2 YNNKEL (reference sequence).

Worth noting for this clonotype: Here the CDR3 omits its conserved ending phenylalanine or tryptophan, so a read error is the likely source. V gene TRBV20-1 combines with J gene TRBJ1-1, with D unresolved. Germline assignment: CDR1 DFQATT and CDR2 SNEGSKA (reference sequence). CDR3 length equals 16 residues. Trimming stripped 0 bases from V and 5 bases from J, with 19 bases between. CDR3 region: CSARDSLRVGWTEAFL. CDR3 bases: TGCAGTGCTAGAGATAGCCTTCGCGTAGGGTGGACTGAAGCTTTCTTA.

The sample holds a few counts of this clonotype. This chain joins TRBV3-1 and TRBJ2-2; 7 bases align to TRBD1. Germline CDR1 and CDR2: LGHDT and YNNKEL (reference sequence). The CDR3 totals 16 residues. V shed 3 bases, J shed 4 bases, and the junction held 8 bases outside the gene matches. The CDR3 loop reads CASSHATGWRTGELFF. CDR3 bases: TGTGCCAGCAGCCACGCGACAGGGTGGCGCACCGGGGAGCTGTTTTTT. Drawing the rest from reference TRBV3-1 and TRBJ2-2, the complete variable domain is DTAVSQTPKYLVTQMGNDKSIKCEQNLGHDTMYWYKQDSKKFLKIMFSYNNKELIINETVPNRFSPKSPDKAHLNLHINSLELGDSAVYFCASSHATGWRTGELFFGEGSRLTVL.

This chain joins TRBV20-1 and TRBJ1-2; 9 bases agree with TRBD1. Per the germline V gene, CDR1 is DFQATT and CDR2 is SNEGSKA (reference sequence). This CDR3 is built from 15 residues. J gave up 6 bases and V 5 bases, and 13 bases lay outside the gene matches. CDR3 nucleotides: TGCAGTGCTGACGAAGTAGGACAGGGGTCCCATGGCTACACCTTC. This encodes CSADEVGQGSHGYTF.

The chain is built from TRBV28 and TRBJ2-4; TRBD1 agrees at 10 bases. J was trimmed by 8 bases and V by 1 base; bases with no gene match: 14. The CDR3 has 18 amino acids. CDR1 is MDHEN and CDR2 is SYDVKM in the germline V gene. This chain's CDR3 is CASSLFQIRDRGSYIQYF. CDR3 DNA sequence: TGTGCCAGCAGTTTATTTCAGATCCGGGACAGGGGATCTTACATTCAGTACTTC. Based on the CDR3 plus reference TRBV28 and TRBJ2-4, the full variable domain is DVKVTQSSRYLVKRTGEKVFLECVQDMDHENMFWYRQDPGLGLRLIYFSYDVKMKEKGDIPEGYSVSREKKERFSLILESASTNQTSMYLCASSLFQIRDRGSYIQYFGAGTRLSVL.

In this sample, this clonotype turned up a few times. This sequence joins TRBV7-8 and TRBJ2-3; 8 nucleotides match TRBD1. CDR1 and CDR2 from the germline V gene are SGHVS and FQNEAQ. CDR3 length equals 15 residues. V lost 2 bases to trimming and J lost 6 bases; unmatched junction nucleotides: 7. The CDR3 DNA is TGTGCCAGCAGCTTAACCCAGTACAGGGGGGATACGCAGTATTTT. This translates into CASSLTQYRGDTQYF.

The chain couples TRBV5-4 to TRBJ2-1, with 10 bases identical to TRBD1. CDR1 is SGHNT and CDR2 is YYREEE in the germline V gene (reference sequence). J gave up 2 bases and V 4 bases, and 6 bases lay outside the gene matches. The CDR3 covers 16 residues. CDR3 DNA: TGTGCCAGCAGCCCAGGGACAGGGGTCACCTACAATGAGCAGTTCTTC. Translated: CASSPGTGVTYNEQFF.

This clonotype was observed many times. CDR3 protein: CASSPTDGIRLEKLFF. DNA of the CDR3: TGCGCCAGCAGCCCAACAGACGGGATTAGGTTAGAAAAACTGTTTTTT. V gene TRBV5-1 combines with J gene TRBJ1-4; no definite D call. The CDR3 has 16 residues. V lost 4 bases and J 8 bases, leaving 21 bases between the germline ends. Germline lookup yields CDR1 SGHRS and CDR2 YFSETQ.

This clonotype was seen a handful of times. This chain links TRBV6-1 with TRBJ1-5; the match to TRBD1 covers 9 bases. Germline V gene sequence: CDR1 MNHNS, CDR2 SASEGT. The CDR3 runs to 14 residues. The trim removed 5 bases at V and 7 bases at J, leaving 6 bases unmatched. The CDR3: CASSQTGGWQPQHF. CDR3 in DNA: TGTGCCAGCAGTCAAACAGGGGGCTGGCAGCCCCAGCATTTT.

This clonotype was detected only once. The chain links TRBV7-2 to TRBJ2-4; 8 nucleotides align to TRBD2. There are 15 residues in the CDR3. CDR1 is SGHTA, CDR2 FQGNSA, per germline. Germline trimming cut 1 base from V and 7 bases from J; bases unmatched to any gene: 6. This chain's CDR3 is CASSLDGRALNIQYF. CDR3 nucleotides: TGTGCCAGCAGCTTAGACGGGAGGGCCTTGAACATTCAGTACTTC. The complete variable domain, with remaining parts taken from reference TRBV7-2 and TRBJ2-4, reads GAGVSQSPSNKVTEKGKDVELRCDPISGHTALYWYRQSLGQGLEFLIYFQGNSAPDKSGLPSDRFSAERTGGSVSTLTIQRTQQEDSAVYLCASSLDGRALNIQYFGAGTRLSVL.

This clonotype was seen repeatedly, ten times or more. The rearrangement links TRBV5-1 to TRBJ1-1; D perhaps matches TRBD1 (6 bases). This CDR3 contains 14 residues. Germline V gene lookup returns CDR1 SGHRS and CDR2 YFSETQ. Trimming shortened V by 7 bases and J by 4 bases, and 17 bases separated the two germline ends. In DNA, the CDR3 is TGCGCCAGCCAGGGAACGCAGGGGACCACTGAAGCTTTCTTT. It translates to CASQGTQGTTEAFF.

There are a few counts of this clonotype. The chain recombines TRBV20-1 with TRBJ2-2, with 7 positions matching TRBD1. J lost 4 bases, V lost 0 bases, and 8 bases had no gene match. This CDR3 is built from 16 residues. CDR1 and CDR2 from the germline V gene are DFQATT and SNEGSKA (reference sequence). CDR3 nucleotides: TGCAGTGCTAGAGATTACAGACAGGGAGTCACCGGGGAGCTGTTTTTT. Amino acids: CSARDYRQGVTGELFF.

This clonotype was recorded many times. This chain connects TRBV15 to TRBJ1-1, with a tentative D call TRBD1 (6 bases). The CDR3 sequence is 13 residues long. Trimming took 0 bases from V and 8 from J, leaving 10 bases between them. Germline CDR1 and CDR2: LNHNV and YYDKDF (reference sequence). Here the CDR3 reads CATSRDQGREAFF. For the CDR3, the DNA is TGTGCCACCAGCAGAGATCAGGGGAGGGAAGCTTTCTTT.